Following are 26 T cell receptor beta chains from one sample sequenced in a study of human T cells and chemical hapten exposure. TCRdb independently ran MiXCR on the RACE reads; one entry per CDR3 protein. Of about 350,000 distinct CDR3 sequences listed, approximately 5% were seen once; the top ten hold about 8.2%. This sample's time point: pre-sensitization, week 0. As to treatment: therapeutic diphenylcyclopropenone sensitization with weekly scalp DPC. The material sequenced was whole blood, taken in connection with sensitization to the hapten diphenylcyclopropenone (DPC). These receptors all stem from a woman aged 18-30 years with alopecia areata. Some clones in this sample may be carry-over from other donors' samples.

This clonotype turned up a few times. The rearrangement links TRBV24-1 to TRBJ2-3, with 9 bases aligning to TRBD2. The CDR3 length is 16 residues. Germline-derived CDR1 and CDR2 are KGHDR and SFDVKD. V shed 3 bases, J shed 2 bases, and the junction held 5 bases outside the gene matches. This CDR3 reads CATSDPTSGPTDTQYF. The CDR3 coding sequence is TGTGCCACCAGTGATCCGACTAGCGGCCCCACAGATACGCAGTATTTT.

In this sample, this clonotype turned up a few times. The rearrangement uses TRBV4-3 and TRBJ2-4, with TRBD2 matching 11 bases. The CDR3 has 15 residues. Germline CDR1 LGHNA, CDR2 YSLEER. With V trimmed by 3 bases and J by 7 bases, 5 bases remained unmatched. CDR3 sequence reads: CASSQLLAGVNIQYF. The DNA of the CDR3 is TGCGCCAGCAGCCAGTTACTAGCGGGGGTCAACATTCAGTACTTC.

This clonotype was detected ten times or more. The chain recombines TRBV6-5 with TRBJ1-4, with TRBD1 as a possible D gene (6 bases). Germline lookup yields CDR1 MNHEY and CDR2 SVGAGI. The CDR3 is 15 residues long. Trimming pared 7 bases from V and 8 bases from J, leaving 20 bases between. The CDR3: CASTLNRAREEKLFF. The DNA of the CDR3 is TGTGCCAGCACCCTAAACAGGGCTAGAGAAGAAAAACTGTTTTTT.

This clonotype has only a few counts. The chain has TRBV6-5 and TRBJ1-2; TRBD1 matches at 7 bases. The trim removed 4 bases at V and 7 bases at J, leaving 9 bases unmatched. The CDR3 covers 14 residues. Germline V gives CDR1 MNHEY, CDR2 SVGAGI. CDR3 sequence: CASSSDRDGRGYTF. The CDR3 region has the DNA TGTGCCAGCAGTTCCGACAGGGACGGCCGTGGCTACACCTTC.

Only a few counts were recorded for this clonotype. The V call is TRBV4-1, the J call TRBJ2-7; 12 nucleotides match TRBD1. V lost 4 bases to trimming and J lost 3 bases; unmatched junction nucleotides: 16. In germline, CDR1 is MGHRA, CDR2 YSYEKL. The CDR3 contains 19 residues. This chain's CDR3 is CASSRNRDRGRLPGYEQYF. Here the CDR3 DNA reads TGCGCCAGCAGCCGCAACCGGGACAGGGGGCGCTTGCCGGGCTACGAGCAGTACTTC.

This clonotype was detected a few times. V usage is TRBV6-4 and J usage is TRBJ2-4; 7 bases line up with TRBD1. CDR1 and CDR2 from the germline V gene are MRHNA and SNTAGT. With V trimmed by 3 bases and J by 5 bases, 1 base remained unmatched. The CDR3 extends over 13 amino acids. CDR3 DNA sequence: TGTGCCAGCAGTGAAACAGGGGAAAACATTCAGTACTTC. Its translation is CASSETGENIQYF.

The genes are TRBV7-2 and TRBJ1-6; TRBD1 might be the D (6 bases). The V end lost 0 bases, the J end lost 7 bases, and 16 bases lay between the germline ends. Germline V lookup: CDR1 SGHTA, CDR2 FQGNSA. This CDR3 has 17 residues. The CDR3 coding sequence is TGTGCCAGCAGCTTAGCTTCTGGGGGCTTAGGAAATTCACCCCTCCACTTT. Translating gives CASSLASGGLGNSPLHF.

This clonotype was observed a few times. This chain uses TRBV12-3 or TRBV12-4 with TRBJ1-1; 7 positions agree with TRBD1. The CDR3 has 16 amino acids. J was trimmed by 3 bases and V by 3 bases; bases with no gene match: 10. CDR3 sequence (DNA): TGTGCCAGCAGTTTGGGAGGGGGCGCTCGGGACACTGAAGCTTTCTTT. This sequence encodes CASSLGGGARDTEAFF.

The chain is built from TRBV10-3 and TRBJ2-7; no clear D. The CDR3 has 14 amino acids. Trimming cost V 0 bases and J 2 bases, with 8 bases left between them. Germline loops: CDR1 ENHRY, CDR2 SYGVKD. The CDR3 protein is CAISESARTYEQYF. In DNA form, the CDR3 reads TGTGCCATCAGTGAGTCGGCGAGGACCTACGAGCAGTACTTC.

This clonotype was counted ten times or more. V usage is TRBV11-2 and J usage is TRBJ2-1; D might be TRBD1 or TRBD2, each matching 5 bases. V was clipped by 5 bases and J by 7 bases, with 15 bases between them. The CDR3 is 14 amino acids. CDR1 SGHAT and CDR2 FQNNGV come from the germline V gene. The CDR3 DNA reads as TGTGCCAGCAGCACGCTGAGAGGGGCAAATGAGCAGTTCTTC. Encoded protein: CASSTLRGANEQFF. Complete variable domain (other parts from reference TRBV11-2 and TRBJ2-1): EAGVAQSPRYKIIEKRQSVAFWCNPISGHATLYWYQQILGQGPKLLIQFQNNGVVDDSQLPKDRFSAERLKGVDSTLKIQPAKLEDSAVYLCASSTLRGANEQFFGPGTRLTVL.

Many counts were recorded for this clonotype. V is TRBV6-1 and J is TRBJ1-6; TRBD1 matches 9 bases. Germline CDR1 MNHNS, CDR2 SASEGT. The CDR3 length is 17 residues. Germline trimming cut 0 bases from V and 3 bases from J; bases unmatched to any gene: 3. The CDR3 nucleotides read TGTGCCAGCAGTGAAGCACAGGGGGCTGTCTATAATTCACCCCTCCACTTT. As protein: CASSEAQGAVYNSPLHF.

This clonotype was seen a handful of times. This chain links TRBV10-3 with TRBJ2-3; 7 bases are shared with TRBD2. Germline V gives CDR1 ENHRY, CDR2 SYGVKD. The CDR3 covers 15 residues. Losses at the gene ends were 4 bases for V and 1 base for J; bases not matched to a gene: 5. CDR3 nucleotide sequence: TGTGCCATCAGTGGGGCTAGCGGAGGCACAGATACGCAGTATTTT. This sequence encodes CAISGASGGTDTQYF.

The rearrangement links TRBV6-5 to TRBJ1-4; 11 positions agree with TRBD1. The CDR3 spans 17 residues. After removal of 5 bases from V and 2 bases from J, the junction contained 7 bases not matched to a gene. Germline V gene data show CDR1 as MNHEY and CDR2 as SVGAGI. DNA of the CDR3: TGTGCCAGCAGTCCCGGGACAGGGGGTCTCACTAATGAAAAACTGTTTTTT. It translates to CASSPGTGGLTNEKLFF.

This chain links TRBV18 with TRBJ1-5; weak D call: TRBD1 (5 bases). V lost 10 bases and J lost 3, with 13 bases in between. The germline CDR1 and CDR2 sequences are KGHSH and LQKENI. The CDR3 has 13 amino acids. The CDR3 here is CATSWGDNQPQHF. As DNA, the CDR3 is TGTGCCACTTCATGGGGGGACAATCAGCCCCAGCATTTT.

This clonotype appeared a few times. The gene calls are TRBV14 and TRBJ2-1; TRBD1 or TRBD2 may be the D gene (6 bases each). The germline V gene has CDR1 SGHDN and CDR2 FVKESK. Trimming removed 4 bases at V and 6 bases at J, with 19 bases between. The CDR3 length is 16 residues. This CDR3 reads CASSPSLGGPLNEQFF. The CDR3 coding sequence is TGTGCCAGCAGCCCATCACTGGGGGGCCCACTCAATGAGCAGTTCTTC.

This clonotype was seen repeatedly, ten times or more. The CDR3 nucleotides are TGTGCCAGCAACTCTGGCCCGAGCTCCTACAATGAGCAGTTCTTC. The encoded protein is CASNSGPSSYNEQFF. The V gene is TRBV28, the J gene TRBJ2-1; D is unclear. Deletions cut 7 bases from V and 0 bases from J, with 13 bases between. This CDR3 has 15 residues. Germline V gives CDR1 MDHEN, CDR2 SYDVKM.

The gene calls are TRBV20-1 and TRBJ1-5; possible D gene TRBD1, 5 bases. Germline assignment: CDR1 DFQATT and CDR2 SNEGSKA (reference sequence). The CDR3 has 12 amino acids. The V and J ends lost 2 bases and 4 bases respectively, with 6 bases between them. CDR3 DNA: TGCAGTGCTAGACAGGGTAATCAGCCCCAGCATTTT. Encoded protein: CSARQGNQPQHF.

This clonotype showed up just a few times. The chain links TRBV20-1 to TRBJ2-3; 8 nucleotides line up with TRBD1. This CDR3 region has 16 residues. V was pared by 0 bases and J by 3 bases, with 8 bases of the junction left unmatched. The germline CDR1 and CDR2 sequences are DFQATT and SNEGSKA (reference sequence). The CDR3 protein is CSARDPWTGITDTQYF. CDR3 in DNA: TGCAGTGCTAGAGACCCCTGGACAGGGATTACAGATACGCAGTATTTT.

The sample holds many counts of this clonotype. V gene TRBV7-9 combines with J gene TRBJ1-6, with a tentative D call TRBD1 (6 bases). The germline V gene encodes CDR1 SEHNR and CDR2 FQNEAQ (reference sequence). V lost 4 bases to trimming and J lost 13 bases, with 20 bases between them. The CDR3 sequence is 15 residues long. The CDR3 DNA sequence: TGTGCCAGCAGCTGGATAACAGGGTCCTTCGGGCCCCTCCACTTT. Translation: CASSWITGSFGPLHF.

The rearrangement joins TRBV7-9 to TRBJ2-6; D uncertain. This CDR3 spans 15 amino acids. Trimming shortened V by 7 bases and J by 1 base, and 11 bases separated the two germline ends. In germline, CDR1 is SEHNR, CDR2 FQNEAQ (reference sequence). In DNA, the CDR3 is TGTGCCAGCACCTTTGAGTTATCTGGGGCCAACGTCCTGACTTTC. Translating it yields CASTFELSGANVLTF.

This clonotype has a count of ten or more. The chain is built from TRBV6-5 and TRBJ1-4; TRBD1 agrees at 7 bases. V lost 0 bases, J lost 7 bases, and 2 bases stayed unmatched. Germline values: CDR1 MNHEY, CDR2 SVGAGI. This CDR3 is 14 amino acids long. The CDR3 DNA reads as TGTGCCAGCAGTTACTCGCAGGGGGGTGAAAAACTGTTTTTT. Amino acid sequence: CASSYSQGGEKLFF.

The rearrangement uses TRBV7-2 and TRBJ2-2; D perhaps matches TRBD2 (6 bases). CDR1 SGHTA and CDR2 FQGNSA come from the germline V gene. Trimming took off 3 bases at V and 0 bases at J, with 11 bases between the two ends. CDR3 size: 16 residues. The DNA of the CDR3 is TGTGCCAGCAGCTTGGGGACTGTCTCGAACACCGGGGAGCTGTTTTTT. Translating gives CASSLGTVSNTGELFF.

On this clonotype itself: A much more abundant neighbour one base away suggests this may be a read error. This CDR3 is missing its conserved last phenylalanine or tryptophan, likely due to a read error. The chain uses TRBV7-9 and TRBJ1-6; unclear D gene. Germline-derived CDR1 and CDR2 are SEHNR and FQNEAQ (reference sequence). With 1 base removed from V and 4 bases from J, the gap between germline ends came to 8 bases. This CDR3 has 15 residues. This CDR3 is CASSLVSVYNSPLHL. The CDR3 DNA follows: TGTGCCAGCAGCTTAGTTTCGGTTTATAATTCACCCCTCCACCTT.

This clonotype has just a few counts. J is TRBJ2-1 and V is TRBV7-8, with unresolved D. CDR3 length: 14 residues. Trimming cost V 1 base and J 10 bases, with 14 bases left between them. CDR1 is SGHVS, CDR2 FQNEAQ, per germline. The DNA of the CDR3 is TGTGCCAGCAGCTTAGGTTTCATGGGATCGGAGCAGTTCTTC. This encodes CASSLGFMGSEQFF. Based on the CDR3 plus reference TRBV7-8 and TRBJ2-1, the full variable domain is GAGVSQSPRYKVAKRGQDVALRCDPISGHVSLFWYQQALGQGPEFLTYFQNEAQLDKSGLPSDRFFAERPEGSVSTLKIQRTQQEDSAVYLCASSLGFMGSEQFFGPGTRLTVL.

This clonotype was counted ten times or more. For the CDR3, the DNA is TGTGCCAGCAGTTCCGAGCGGGGGGGAGACAATGAGCAGTTCTTC. Protein: CASSSERGGDNEQFF. The chain employs TRBV27 and TRBJ2-1; TRBD2 aligns across 10 bases. V shed 4 bases, J shed 5 bases, and the junction held 5 bases outside the gene matches. From germline, CDR1 is MNHEY and CDR2 SMNVEV (reference sequence). The CDR3 consists of 15 residues.

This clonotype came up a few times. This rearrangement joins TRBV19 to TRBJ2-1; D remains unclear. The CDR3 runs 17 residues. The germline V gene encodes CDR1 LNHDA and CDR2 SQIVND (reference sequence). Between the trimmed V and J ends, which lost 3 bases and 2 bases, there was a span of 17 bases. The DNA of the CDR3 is TGTGCCAGTAGTATGGTGCAATTCCCAGACACCTACAATGAGCAGTTCTTC. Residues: CASSMVQFPDTYNEQFF.